Listed here are 28 T cell receptor beta chains from one sample, sequenced in a study of Ad26.COV2.S vaccination and SARS-CoV-2 variants. The repertoire was sequenced with immunoSEQ multiplex PCR; TCRdb's copy has only in-frame clones and lacks some. This table has 300,000 to 350,000 clones, 85% to 90% appearing once. Noted treatment: roughly 19 received Ad26.COV2.S at low or high dose, single or two shots; 5 received placebo; per-sample allocation not given. Repertoires come from day 63 after the first vaccine or placebo injection. The sample in question was peripheral blood, obtained in a trial of Ad26.COV2.S vaccine versus placebo. Receptors were obtained from a person aged 18 to 65 who received the Ad26.COV2.S COVID-19 vaccine or a placebo.

The chain links TRBV5-1 to TRBJ1-4; D may be TRBD1 (6 bases). The germline V gene encodes CDR1 SGHRS and CDR2 YFSETQ. V was shortened by 1 base and J by 11 bases, with 12 bases between the two germline ends. CDR3 size: 13 residues. Written as DNA, the CDR3 is TGCGCCAGCAGCTTGCAGGGGCTAGGGAAACTGTTTTTT. Its protein is CASSLQGLGKLFF.

The chain joins TRBV18 to TRBJ1-1, with D possibly matching TRBD1 (5 bases). V lost 2 bases and J lost 1, with 11 bases in between. The V gene's germline CDR1 is KGHSH and CDR2 LQKENI. CDR3 length equals 15 residues. CDR3: CASSPAGRENTEAFF. In DNA, the CDR3 is TGTGCCAGCTCACCAGCGGGCAGGGAGAACACTGAAGCTTTCTTT. Full variable domain (rest looked up from reference TRBV18 and TRBJ1-1): NAGVMQNPRHLVRRRGQEARLRCSPMKGHSHVYWYRQLPEEGLKFMVYLQKENIIDESGMPKERFSAEFPKEGPSILRIQQVVRGDSAAYFCASSPAGRENTEAFFGQGTRLTVV.

The genes are TRBV29-1 and TRBJ1-3; the D is unclear. Germline lookup yields CDR1 SQVTM and CDR2 ANQGSEA. The CDR3 runs 11 residues. Trimming cost V 7 bases and J 4 bases, with 8 bases left between them. CDR3 residues: CSATQGNTIYF. CDR3 nucleotide sequence: TGCAGCGCTACACAGGGAAACACCATATATTTT.

The chain links TRBV6-4 to TRBJ1-5; D is uncertain. Germline-derived CDR1 and CDR2 are MRHNA and SNTAGT. The CDR3 totals 14 residues. V gave up 0 bases and J gave up 7 bases, with 10 bases separating them. In DNA, the CDR3 is TGTGCCAGCAGTGACTCGCCCGGAGGGCAGCCCCAGCATTTT. Its protein product is CASSDSPGGQPQHF.

The rearrangement joins TRBV3-1 (or the pseudogene TRBV3-2) to TRBJ1-3, with D perhaps matching TRBD1 (5 bases). The CDR3 extends over 16 amino acids. The V gene's germline CDR1 is LGHDT and CDR2 YNNKEL (reference sequence). Trimming cost V 2 bases and J 0 bases, with 11 bases left between them. The CDR3 DNA follows: TGTGCCAGCAGCCAAAATGGGGCCCTCTCTGGAAACACCATATATTTT. This encodes CASSQNGALSGNTIYF.

Points on this clone: A junction end diverges from the germline sequence, so it may reflect a read error. This chain uses TRBV27 with TRBJ2-1; 9 positions match TRBD2. CDR1 and CDR2 (germline): MNHEY, SMNVEV (reference sequence). This CDR3 comprises 14 residues. CDR3 nucleotides: TGTGCCAGCATCGCGGGGGGGTCCTTCAATGAGCAGTTCTTC. Encoded protein: CASIAGGSFNEQFF.

This clone has just a few counts. V usage is TRBV19 and J usage is TRBJ1-2; D is unclear. V was shortened by 5 bases and J by 2 bases, with 18 bases between the two germline ends. The CDR3 runs 16 residues. CDR1 is LNHDA and CDR2 is SQIVND in the germline V gene (reference sequence). The CDR3 DNA reads as TGTGCCAGTAGTTCACATTACCTGTCTTCCAACTATGGCTACACCTTC. Translation: CASSSHYLSSNYGYTF.

The chain employs TRBV5-8 and TRBJ2-2; 8 bases are shared with TRBD2. Germline lookup yields CDR1 SGHTS and CDR2 YDEGEE. Losses at the gene ends were 10 bases for V and 3 bases for J; bases not matched to a gene: 14. The CDR3 totals 16 residues. CDR3 sequence: CAGLGSGARYTGELFF. The CDR3 DNA follows: TGTGCCGGGCTAGGTAGCGGGGCGCGCTACACCGGGGAGCTGTTTTTT.

This clone was detected only once. The gene calls are TRBV6-5 and TRBJ2-7, with 8 bases lining up with TRBD2. The CDR3 is 14 residues long. With V trimmed by 6 bases and J by 7 bases, 11 bases remained unmatched. The V gene's germline CDR1 is MNHEY and CDR2 SVGAGI. The chain's CDR3 is CASRGTRIAGEQYF. The CDR3 DNA follows: TGTGCCAGCAGAGGGACTCGTATAGCGGGGGAGCAGTACTTC.

The gene calls are TRBV7-2 and TRBJ1-5, with unresolved D. CDR1 is SGHTA, CDR2 FQGNSA, per germline. The ends were cut back, 5 bases at V and 4 bases at J, with 6 bases in the middle. This CDR3 comprises 12 residues. This chain's CDR3 is CASSEPNQPQHF. CDR3 DNA sequence: TGTGCCAGCAGCGAGCCTAATCAGCCCCAGCATTTT. Full variable domain (outside the CDR3, taken from reference TRBV7-2 and TRBJ1-5): GAGVSQSPSNKVTEKGKDVELRCDPISGHTALYWYRQSLGQGLEFLIYFQGNSAPDKSGLPSDRFSAERTGGSVSTLTIQRTQQEDSAVYLCASSEPNQPQHFGDGTRLSIL.

Only one count was recorded for this clone. The rearrangement links TRBV3-1 (or the pseudogene TRBV3-2) to TRBJ2-5, with TRBD2 as a possible D gene (5 bases). Between the trimmed V and J ends, which lost 7 bases and 6 bases, there was a span of 9 bases. This CDR3 has 11 residues. CDR1 is LGHDT and CDR2 is YNNKEL in the germline V gene (reference sequence). Here the CDR3 reads CASTSGKTQYF. The CDR3 DNA follows: TGTGCCAGCACAAGCGGAAAGACCCAGTACTTC.

V and J are TRBV18 and TRBJ1-1; no definite D call. From germline, CDR1 is KGHSH and CDR2 LQKENI. V was cut by 8 bases and J by 5 bases, with 15 bases left in between. The CDR3 has 13 residues. The DNA of the CDR3 is TGTGCCAGCGCCACGGCTATGACGACTGAAGCTTTCTTT. Translation: CASATAMTTEAFF.

With regard to this clone: The missing conserved phenylalanine or tryptophan at the end of this CDR3 makes a read error likely. The DNA is omitted, as the CDR3 cannot be located on it reliably, and the CDR3 follows TCRdb's listing. This chain connects TRBV5-4 to TRBJ2-3; the D call in the table, TRBD2, was not verified against the DNA. Germline V gene data show CDR1 as SGHNT and CDR2 as YYREEE (reference sequence). The CDR3 is 10 residues long, ends included. CDR3: CASSPRGGGV.

The rearrangement joins TRBV6-2 or TRBV6-3 to TRBJ1-6, with 8 bases that match TRBD1. The V gene end was trimmed by 3 bases and the J gene end by 9 bases; junction bases not matched to a gene: 4. This CDR3 contains 14 residues. CDR1 is MNHEY and CDR2 is SVGEGT in the germline V gene. Here the CDR3 DNA reads TGTGCCAGCAGTTATCAGGGGGCGCGTTCACCCCTCCACTTT. This sequence encodes CASSYQGARSPLHF.

This chain connects TRBV4-3 to TRBJ2-1, with no clear D. This CDR3 spans 13 amino acids. The V and J ends lost 1 base and 3 bases respectively, with 4 bases between them. CDR1 LGHNA and CDR2 YSLEER come from the germline V gene. CDR3 nucleotides: TGCGCCAGCAGCCAAGGCCACTACAATGAGCAGTTCTTC. Protein: CASSQGHYNEQFF.

The rearrangement uses TRBV18 and TRBJ1-3; no definite D call. CDR3 length equals 15 residues. V shed 6 bases and J shed 0 bases, with 12 bases lying between them. Germline CDR1 KGHSH, CDR2 LQKENI. CDR3 coding DNA: TGTGCCAGCTCCTCTGACCGTGGCTCTGGAAACACCATATATTTT. Protein product: CASSSDRGSGNTIYF.

This chain uses TRBV7-9 with TRBJ2-7; D remains unclear. V was trimmed by 1 base and J by 2 bases, leaving 9 bases between them. Germline V lookup: CDR1 SEHNR, CDR2 FQNEAQ (reference sequence). This CDR3 spans 14 amino acids. The CDR3 coding sequence is TGTGCCAGCAGCTTAGTCAGTCCCCCCTACGAGCAGTACTTC. Translating it yields CASSLVSPPYEQYF.

This rearrangement joins TRBV5-1 to TRBJ2-3; a weak D match, TRBD2 (5 bases). Per germline, CDR1 SGHRS and CDR2 YFSETQ. The CDR3 extends over 15 amino acids. V was trimmed by 4 bases and J by 0 bases, leaving 12 bases between them. CDR3 coding DNA: TGCGCCAGCAGCAGGGAGTGGCGCAGCACAGATACGCAGTATTTT. Translating it yields CASSREWRSTDTQYF.

This clone was recorded a few times. The chain couples TRBV10-3 to TRBJ1-6; weak D call: TRBD1 (5 bases). The CDR3 covers 16 residues. V lost 5 bases, J lost 8 bases, and 19 bases lay in between. The germline CDR1 and CDR2 sequences are ENHRY and SYGVKD. In DNA, the CDR3 is TGTGCCATCAGTTACCGGGACCCCGGTTGGGATTCACCCCTCCACTTT. As protein: CAISYRDPGWDSPLHF.

The chain has TRBV5-1 and TRBJ2-7, with D maybe TRBD2 (6 bases). CDR1 is SGHRS, CDR2 YFSETQ, per germline. V gave up 0 bases and J gave up 2 bases, with 9 bases separating them. This CDR3 spans 14 amino acids. This chain's CDR3 is CASSLVPGAYEQYF. CDR3 nucleotides: TGCGCCAGCAGCTTGGTACCGGGGGCCTACGAGCAGTACTTC.

The sample holds one count of this clone. The V gene is TRBV7-2, the J gene TRBJ2-5; D is ambiguous. Germline V gives CDR1 SGHTA, CDR2 FQGNSA. This CDR3 region has 16 residues. Trimming stripped 3 bases from V and 4 bases from J, with 18 bases between. CDR3 DNA: TGTGCCAGCAGCTTTCGAGGCGGTAGTCTGAGAGAGACCCAGTACTTC. This encodes CASSFRGGSLRETQYF.

The chain couples TRBV18 to TRBJ1-3; possibly TRBD1 for D (6 bases). The CDR3 spans 13 residues. V was clipped by 4 bases and J by 6 bases, with 10 bases between them. Germline V gives CDR1 KGHSH, CDR2 LQKENI. The CDR3 loop is CASSQGQKNTIYF. The CDR3 region has the DNA TGTGCCAGCTCACAAGGACAGAAAAACACCATATATTTT.

The chain uses TRBV9 and TRBJ1-1; unclear D gene. The V end was cut by 5 bases, the J end by 1 base, with 12 bases between. CDR1 is SGDLS, CDR2 YYNGEE, per germline. CDR3 length equals 14 residues. The CDR3 DNA reads TGTGCCAGCAGGGCCATGACACCGAACACTGAAGCTTTCTTT. It is translated as CASRAMTPNTEAFF. The variable domain in full, with the rest retrieved from reference TRBV9 and TRBJ1-1, is DSGVTQTPKHLITATGQRVTLRCSPRSGDLSVYWYQQSLDQGLQFLIQYYNGEERAKGNILERFSAQQFPDLHSELNLSSLELGDSALYFCASRAMTPNTEAFFGQGTRLTVV.

V gene TRBV12-3 or TRBV12-4 combines with J gene TRBJ1-4; no clear D gene. The CDR3 covers 13 residues. Trimming pared 3 bases from V and 5 bases from J, leaving 7 bases between. The CDR3 reads CASSFWQNEKLFF. The DNA for the CDR3 is TGTGCCAGCAGTTTTTGGCAAAATGAAAAACTGTTTTTT.

Comments on this clone: Other DNA sequences in this specimen translate into the identical CDR3. This chain uses TRBV5-1 with TRBJ2-3; perhaps D is TRBD1 or TRBD2 (6 bases each). The CDR3 spans 14 residues. Germline CDR1 is SGHRS and CDR2 is YFSETQ. The ends were cut back, 4 bases at V and 2 bases at J, with 11 bases in the middle. CDR3 sequence (DNA): TGCGCCAGCAGCCCCGGGGGCCCCACAGATACGCAGTATTTT. Translated, it gives CASSPGGPTDTQYF.

This clone was detected only once. This sequence joins TRBV19 and TRBJ1-5, with TRBD1 identical over 8 bases. The V gene's germline CDR1 is LNHDA and CDR2 SQIVND (reference sequence). The CDR3 runs 14 residues. V shed 9 bases and J 0 bases; nucleotides not matched to a gene: 4. This CDR3 is CASWTGRSNQPQHF. For the CDR3, the DNA is TGTGCCAGCTGGACAGGGCGTAGCAATCAGCCCCAGCATTTT.

The chain links TRBV6-5 to TRBJ1-1; perhaps TRBD1 as D (6 bases). Trimming took 4 bases from V and 0 from J, leaving 12 bases between them. The CDR3 extends over 15 amino acids. From germline, CDR1 is MNHEY and CDR2 SVGAGI. The CDR3 nucleotides read TGTGCCAGCAGTTCAGTGGACAGATTGAACACTGAAGCTTTCTTT. Protein sequence: CASSSVDRLNTEAFF.

The V gene is TRBV29-1, the J gene TRBJ2-7, with 8 bases matching TRBD1. Germline CDR1 and CDR2: SQVTM and ANQGSEA. The CDR3 length is 13 residues. Trimming at V came to 5 bases and at J to 1 base, leaving 4 bases not matched to a gene. CDR3 loop: CSVRGTGSYEQYF. In DNA form, the CDR3 reads TGCAGCGTTCGGGGGACAGGTTCCTACGAGCAGTACTTC.